This entry lists 10 T cell receptor beta chains sequenced from one sample in a study of T cell changes during pregnancy in multiple sclerosis. Repertoires were generated with immunoSEQ multiplex PCR, while TCRdb's copy carries only in-frame clones and drops some. The sample lists some 97,000 clones, 92% occurring once. The input for sequencing was peripheral blood, taken after pregnancy. These receptors were obtained from a female donor with multiple sclerosis, enrolled in a pregnancy study.

The rearrangement links TRBV27 to TRBJ1-6, with TRBD1 matching 8 bases. Germline values: CDR1 MNHEY, CDR2 SMNVEV (reference sequence). The ends lost 6 bases at V and 10 bases at J; junction bases unmatched: 11. This CDR3 is 15 amino acids long. The CDR3 bases are TGTGCCAGCAGCCTTACCCGGACAGGGACCTCACCCCTCCACTTT. This translates into CASSLTRTGTSPLHF.

CDR3 loop: CASSYYASSADTQYF. The CDR3 coding sequence is TGTGCCAGTAGCTACTACGCCTCGTCTGCAGATACGCAGTATTTT. The chain uses TRBV19 and TRBJ2-3, with D uncertain. The CDR3 extends over 15 amino acids. V was shortened by 6 bases and J by 4 bases, with 17 bases between the two germline ends. The germline CDR1 and CDR2 sequences are LNHDA and SQIVND (reference sequence).

This clone showed up just a few times. The gene calls are TRBV18 and TRBJ1-6; D possibly corresponds to TRBD1 (5 bases). CDR3 length equals 15 residues. Germline V gene sequence: CDR1 KGHSH, CDR2 LQKENI. The ends were cut back, 3 bases at V and 6 bases at J, with 12 bases in the middle. The CDR3 region is CASSPQGAGNSPLHF. In DNA, the CDR3 is TGTGCCAGCTCACCCCAGGGAGCGGGTAATTCACCCCTCCACTTT.

The chain joins TRBV28 to TRBJ1-1, with D perhaps TRBD1 (5 bases). The CDR3 is made up of 13 amino acids. The V and J ends lost 10 bases and 1 base respectively, with 13 bases between them. From germline, CDR1 is MDHEN and CDR2 SYDVKM. The CDR3 DNA is TGTGCCACCAAATTCACAGGGAACACTGAAGCTTTCTTT. Its protein product is CATKFTGNTEAFF.

This chain connects TRBV5-4 to TRBJ1-4, with D maybe TRBD1 (5 bases). The CDR3 length is 15 residues. Between the trimmed V and J ends, which lost 0 bases and 6 bases, there was a span of 12 bases. From germline, CDR1 is SGHNT and CDR2 YYREEE (reference sequence). The CDR3 region has the DNA TGTGCCAGCAGCTTGGGAGGTCAGGGTTATGAAAAACTGTTTTTT. Protein product: CASSLGGQGYEKLFF.

This sequence joins TRBV7-2 and TRBJ1-6, with D hard to call. The CDR3 sequence is 15 residues long. V was pared by 3 bases and J by 2 bases, with 8 bases between. Per germline, CDR1 SGHTA and CDR2 FQGNSA. This CDR3 is CASSFRPAYNSPLHF. CDR3 bases: TGTGCCAGCAGCTTTCGTCCTGCCTATAATTCACCCCTCCACTTT.

The rearrangement links TRBV10-3 to TRBJ1-3; a weak D match, TRBD1 (5 bases). The CDR3 is 15 amino acids. CDR1 and CDR2 from the germline V gene are ENHRY and SYGVKD. V was clipped by 7 bases and J by 2 bases, with 15 bases between them. The CDR3 DNA reads as TGTGCCATCAAAGAAGCGGGGACGGCTGGAAACACCATATATTTT. It encodes CAIKEAGTAGNTIYF.

This CDR3 is CASSPITGTYGYTF. CDR3 DNA sequence: TGTGCCAGCAGCCCGATCACAGGGACCTATGGCTACACCTTC. The chain joins TRBV7-8 to TRBJ1-2, with a weak D call TRBD1 (6 bases). The V and J ends lost 5 bases and 4 bases respectively, with 14 bases between them. Germline CDR1 is SGHVS and CDR2 is FQNEAQ. The CDR3 is 14 residues long.

This sequence joins TRBV29-1 and TRBJ1-2; TRBD1 aligns across 10 bases. Germline V gene data show CDR1 as SQVTM and CDR2 as ANQGSEA. The junction had 6 bases not matched to a gene; V was cut back by 6 bases and J by 2 bases. The CDR3 sequence is 14 residues long. CDR3 sequence reads: CSVAGGQGNYGYTF. CDR3 coding DNA: TGCAGCGTCGCCGGGGGACAGGGGAACTATGGCTACACCTTC.

The chain combines TRBV7-9 with TRBJ1-1, with D unclear. The ends were cut back, 5 bases at V and 1 base at J, with 14 bases in the middle. This CDR3 comprises 15 residues. Germline V gives CDR1 SEHNR, CDR2 FQNEAQ (reference sequence). The CDR3 protein is CASSPAVGRNTEAFF. The CDR3 region has the DNA TGTGCCAGCAGCCCCGCGGTGGGTCGGAACACTGAAGCTTTCTTT.